The entry below gives a single TCR beta chain sequence along with its context. This entry is derived from a study of CD8+CD57+ T cells in acquired aplastic anemia. The sequenced patients had an expansion of CD8+CD57+ cells seen by flow cytometry. TCR beta VDJ combinations and CDR3 sequences were profiled from genomic DNA. MiXCR was run by TCRdb on the reads, yielding one entry per CDR3 protein. The sample includes around 170,000 distinct CDR3 sequences, under 55% seen only once; the top ten take approximately 9.7%. Sequencing input: sorted CD4+, CD8+, or CD8+CD57+ T cells (not recorded which) from PBMCs. The TCR comes from a human donor with aplastic anemia.

CDR3 residues: CASSWGQGNSYEQYF. DNA for the CDR3: TGCGCCAGCAGCTGGGGACAGGGGAACTCCTACGAGCAGTACTTC. The rearrangement joins TRBV5-1 to TRBJ2-7; 10 nucleotides match TRBD1. The CDR3 extends over 15 amino acids. Germline CDR1 and CDR2: SGHRS and YFSETQ. J was trimmed by 0 bases and V by 3 bases; bases with no gene match: 3.